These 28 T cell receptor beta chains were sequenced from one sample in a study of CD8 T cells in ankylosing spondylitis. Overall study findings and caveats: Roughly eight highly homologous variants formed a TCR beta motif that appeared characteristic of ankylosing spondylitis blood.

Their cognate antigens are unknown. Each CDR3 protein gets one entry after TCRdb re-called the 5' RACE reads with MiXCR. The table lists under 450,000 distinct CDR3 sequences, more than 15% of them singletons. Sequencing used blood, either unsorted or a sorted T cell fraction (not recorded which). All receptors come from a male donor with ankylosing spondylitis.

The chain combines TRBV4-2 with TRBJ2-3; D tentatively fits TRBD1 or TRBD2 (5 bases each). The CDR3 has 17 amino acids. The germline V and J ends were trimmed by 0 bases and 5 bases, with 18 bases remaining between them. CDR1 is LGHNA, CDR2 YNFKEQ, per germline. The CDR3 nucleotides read TGTGCCAGCAGCCAAGACGGGGCGACCGCGGTGGGAGATACGCAGTATTTT. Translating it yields CASSQDGATAVGDTQYF.

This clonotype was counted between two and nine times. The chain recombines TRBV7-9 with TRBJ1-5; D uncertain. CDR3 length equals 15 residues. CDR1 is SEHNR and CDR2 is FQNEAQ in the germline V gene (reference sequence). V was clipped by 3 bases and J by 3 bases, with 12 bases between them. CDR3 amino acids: CASSFDGLANQPQHF. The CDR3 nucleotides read TGTGCCAGCAGCTTCGACGGGCTCGCCAATCAGCCCCAGCATTTT.

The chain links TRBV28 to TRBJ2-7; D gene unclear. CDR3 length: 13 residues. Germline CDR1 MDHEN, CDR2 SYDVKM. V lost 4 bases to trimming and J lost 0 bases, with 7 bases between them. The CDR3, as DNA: TGTGCCAGCAGTTCCGGTCGCTCCTACGAGCAGTACTTC. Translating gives CASSSGRSYEQYF.

In nucleotides, the CDR3 is TGTGCCAGCTCACCCGACAGGGGGCGCGTAGACAATGAGCAGTTCTTC. Amino acid sequence: CASSPDRGRVDNEQFF. The chain uses TRBV18 and TRBJ2-1; the match to TRBD1 covers 10 bases. The CDR3 contains 16 residues. The V segment lost 3 bases and the J segment 5 bases; nucleotides outside the gene matches: 7. Looked up from germline, CDR1 is KGHSH and CDR2 is LQKENI.

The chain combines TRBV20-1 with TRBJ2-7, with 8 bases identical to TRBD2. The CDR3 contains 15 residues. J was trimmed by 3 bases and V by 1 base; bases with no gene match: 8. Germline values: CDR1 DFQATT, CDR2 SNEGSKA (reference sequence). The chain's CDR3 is CSARADPSGSYEQYF. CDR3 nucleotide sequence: TGCAGTGCTAGAGCCGACCCCAGCGGGAGCTACGAGCAGTACTTC.

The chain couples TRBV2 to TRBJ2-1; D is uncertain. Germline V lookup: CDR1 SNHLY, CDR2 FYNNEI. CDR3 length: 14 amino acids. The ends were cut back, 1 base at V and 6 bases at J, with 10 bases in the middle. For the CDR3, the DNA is TGTGCCAGCAGTGAAGTAGTAGTTTTCAATGAGCAGTTCTTC. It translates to CASSEVVVFNEQFF. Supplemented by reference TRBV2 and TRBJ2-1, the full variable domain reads EPEVTQTPSHQVTQMGQEVILRCVPISNHLYFYWYRQILGQKVEFLVSFYNNEISEKSEIFDDQFSVERPDGSNFTLKIRSTKLEDSAMYFCASSEVVVFNEQFFGPGTRLTVL.

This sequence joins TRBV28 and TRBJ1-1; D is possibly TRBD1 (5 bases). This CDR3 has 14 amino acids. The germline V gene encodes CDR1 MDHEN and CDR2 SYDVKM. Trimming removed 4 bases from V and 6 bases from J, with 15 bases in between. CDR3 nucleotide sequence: TGTGCCAGCAGTTCCCAGGGACCAGGCGCTGAAGCTTTCTTT. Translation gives CASSSQGPGAEAFF.

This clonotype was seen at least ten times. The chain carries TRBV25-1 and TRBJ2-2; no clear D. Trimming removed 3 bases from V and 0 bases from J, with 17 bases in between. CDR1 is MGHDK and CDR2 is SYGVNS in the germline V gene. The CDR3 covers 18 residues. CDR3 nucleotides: TGTGCCAGCAGTGACAGTCGGTTGGCCCGATCGAACACCGGGGAGCTGTTTTTT. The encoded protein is CASSDSRLARSNTGELFF.

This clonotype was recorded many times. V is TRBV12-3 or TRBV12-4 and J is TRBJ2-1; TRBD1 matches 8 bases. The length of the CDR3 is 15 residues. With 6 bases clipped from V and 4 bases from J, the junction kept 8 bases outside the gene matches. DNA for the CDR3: TGTGCCAGCAGACCGACAGGGGTGGGATACAATGAGCAGTTCTTC. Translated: CASRPTGVGYNEQFF.

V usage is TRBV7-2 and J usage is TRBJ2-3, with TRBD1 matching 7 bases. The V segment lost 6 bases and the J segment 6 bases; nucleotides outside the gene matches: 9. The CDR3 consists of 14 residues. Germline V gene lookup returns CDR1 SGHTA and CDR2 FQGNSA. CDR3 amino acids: CASRTGTLGDTQYF. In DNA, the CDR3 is TGTGCCAGCAGGACAGGGACCCTGGGGGATACGCAGTATTTT.

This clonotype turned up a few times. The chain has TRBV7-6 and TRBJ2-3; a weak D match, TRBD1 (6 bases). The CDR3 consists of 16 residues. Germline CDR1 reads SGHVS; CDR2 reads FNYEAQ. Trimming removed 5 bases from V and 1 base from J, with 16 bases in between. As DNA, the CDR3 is TGTGCCAGCAGCCCCACTGGACAGCTTGGCACAGATACGCAGTATTTT. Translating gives CASSPTGQLGTDTQYF.

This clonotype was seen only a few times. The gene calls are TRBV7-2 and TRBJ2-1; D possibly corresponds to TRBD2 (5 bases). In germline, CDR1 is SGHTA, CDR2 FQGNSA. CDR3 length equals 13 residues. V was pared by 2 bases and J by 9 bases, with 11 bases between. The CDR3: CASSLSREGEQFF. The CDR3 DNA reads TGTGCCAGCAGCTTATCTCGAGAGGGTGAGCAGTTCTTC.

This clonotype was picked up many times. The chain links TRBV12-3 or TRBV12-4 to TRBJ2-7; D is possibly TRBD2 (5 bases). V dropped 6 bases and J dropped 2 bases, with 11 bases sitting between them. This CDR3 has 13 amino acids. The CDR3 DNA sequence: TGTGCCAGCAGCACGGACGGGGCCTACGAGCAGTACTTC. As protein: CASSTDGAYEQYF.

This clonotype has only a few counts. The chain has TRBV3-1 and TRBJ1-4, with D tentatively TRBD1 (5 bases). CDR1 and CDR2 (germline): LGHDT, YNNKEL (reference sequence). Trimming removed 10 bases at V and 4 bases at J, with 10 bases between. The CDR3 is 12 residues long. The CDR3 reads CATSRGNEKLFF. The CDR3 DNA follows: TGTGCCACCTCGAGGGGTAATGAAAAACTGTTTTTT. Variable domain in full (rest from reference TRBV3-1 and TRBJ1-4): DTAVSQTPKYLVTQMGNDKSIKCEQNLGHDTMYWYKQDSKKFLKIMFSYNNKELIINETVPNRFSPKSPDKAHLNLHINSLELGDSAVYFCATSRGNEKLFFGSGTQLSVL.

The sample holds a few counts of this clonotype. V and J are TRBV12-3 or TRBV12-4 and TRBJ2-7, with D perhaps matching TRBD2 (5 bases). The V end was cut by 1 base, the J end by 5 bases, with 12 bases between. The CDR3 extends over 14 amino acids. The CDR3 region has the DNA TGTGCCAGCAGTTTAGGGAGGACCCTTAACGAGCAGTACTTC. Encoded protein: CASSLGRTLNEQYF.

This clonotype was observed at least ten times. CDR3 DNA: TGCAGTGCCCCGGGACAGGGGGTGAGGGAGCAGTACTTC. It specifies CSAPGQGVREQYF. The J gene is TRBJ2-7, the V gene TRBV20-1; 11 bases are a match to TRBD1. Looked up from germline, CDR1 is DFQATT and CDR2 is SNEGSKA (reference sequence). This CDR3 contains 13 residues. The V segment lost 6 bases and the J segment 7 bases; nucleotides outside the gene matches: 8.

CDR3 sequence reads: CASRPTGARNTEAFF. The CDR3 DNA reads as TGTGCCAGCAGACCCACAGGGGCGAGGAACACTGAAGCTTTCTTT. The gene calls are TRBV12-3 or TRBV12-4 and TRBJ1-1, with 7 positions matching TRBD1. Trimming took 6 bases from V and 1 from J; bases not matched to a gene: 8. The CDR3 totals 15 residues.

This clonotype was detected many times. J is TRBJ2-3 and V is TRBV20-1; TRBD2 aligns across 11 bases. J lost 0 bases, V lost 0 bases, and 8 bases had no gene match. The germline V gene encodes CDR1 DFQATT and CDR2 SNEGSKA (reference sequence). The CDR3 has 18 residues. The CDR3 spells CSARDRASGGRSTDTQYF. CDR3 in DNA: TGCAGTGCTAGAGATCGGGCTAGCGGGGGGCGGAGCACAGATACGCAGTATTTT.

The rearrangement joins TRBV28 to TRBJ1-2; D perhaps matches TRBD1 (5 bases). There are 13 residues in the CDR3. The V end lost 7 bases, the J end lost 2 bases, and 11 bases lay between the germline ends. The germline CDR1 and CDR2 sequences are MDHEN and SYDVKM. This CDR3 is CASIRGGNYGYTF. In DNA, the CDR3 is TGTGCCAGCATCCGGGGGGGGAACTATGGCTACACCTTC.

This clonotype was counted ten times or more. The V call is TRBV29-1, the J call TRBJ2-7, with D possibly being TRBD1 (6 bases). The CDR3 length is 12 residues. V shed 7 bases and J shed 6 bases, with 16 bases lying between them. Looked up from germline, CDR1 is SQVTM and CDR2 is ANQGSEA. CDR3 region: CSAGEQGSEQYF. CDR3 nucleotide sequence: TGCAGCGCTGGGGAACAGGGTTCCGAGCAGTACTTC.

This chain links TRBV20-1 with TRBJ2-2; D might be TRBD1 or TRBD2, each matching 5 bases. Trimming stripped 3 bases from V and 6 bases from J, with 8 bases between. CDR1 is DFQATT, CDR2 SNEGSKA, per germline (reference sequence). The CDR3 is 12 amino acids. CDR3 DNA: TGCAGTGCTAGGGGACCGGCCGGGGAGCTGTTTTTT. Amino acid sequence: CSARGPAGELFF.

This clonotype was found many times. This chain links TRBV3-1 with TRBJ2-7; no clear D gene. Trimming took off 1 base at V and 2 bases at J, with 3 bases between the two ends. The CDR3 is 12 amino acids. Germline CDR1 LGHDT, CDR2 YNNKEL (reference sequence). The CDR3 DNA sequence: TGTGCCAGCAGCCAAGGAACCTACGAGCAGTACTTC. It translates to CASSQGTYEQYF.

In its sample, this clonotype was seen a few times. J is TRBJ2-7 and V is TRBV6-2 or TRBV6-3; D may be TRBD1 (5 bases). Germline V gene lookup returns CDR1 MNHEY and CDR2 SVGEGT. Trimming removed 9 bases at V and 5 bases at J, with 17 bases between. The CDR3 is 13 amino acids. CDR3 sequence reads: CARGAEQFNEQYF. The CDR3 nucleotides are TGTGCCAGAGGGGCGGAACAATTCAACGAGCAGTACTTC.

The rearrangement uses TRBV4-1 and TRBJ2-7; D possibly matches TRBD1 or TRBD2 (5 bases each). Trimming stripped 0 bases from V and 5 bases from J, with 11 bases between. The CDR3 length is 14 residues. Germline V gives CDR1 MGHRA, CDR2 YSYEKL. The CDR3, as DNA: TGCGCCAGCAGCCAAGATACCCGAGGGGACGAGCAGTACTTC. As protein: CASSQDTRGDEQYF.

CDR3: CASSLEGQRNTEAFF. In DNA form, the CDR3 reads TGTGCCAGCAGCTTAGAGGGGCAGAGGAACACTGAAGCTTTCTTT. This sequence joins TRBV11-2 and TRBJ1-1; possible D gene TRBD1, 5 bases. V was pared by 0 bases and J by 1 base, with 9 bases between. The CDR3 loop spans 15 amino acids. Germline V lookup: CDR1 SGHAT, CDR2 FQNNGV.

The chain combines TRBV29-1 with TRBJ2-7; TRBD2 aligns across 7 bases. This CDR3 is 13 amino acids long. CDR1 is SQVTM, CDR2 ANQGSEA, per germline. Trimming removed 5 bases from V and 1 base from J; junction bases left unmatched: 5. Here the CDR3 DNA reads TGCAGCGTTTCTGGGGGGGTATCCTACGAGCAGTACTTC. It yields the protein CSVSGGVSYEQYF.

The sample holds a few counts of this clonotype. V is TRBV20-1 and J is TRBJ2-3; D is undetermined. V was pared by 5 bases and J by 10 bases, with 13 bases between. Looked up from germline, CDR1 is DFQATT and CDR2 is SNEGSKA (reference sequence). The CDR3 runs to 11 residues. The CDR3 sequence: CSAASRSSQYF. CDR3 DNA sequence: TGCAGTGCTGCTTCTAGGAGCTCGCAGTATTTT.

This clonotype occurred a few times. The CDR3 DNA follows: TGTGCCAGCAGTGCCATTTGGGGGACAGATACGCAGTATTTT. As protein: CASSAIWGTDTQYF. The chain carries TRBV2 and TRBJ2-3; tentatively, D is TRBD1 or TRBD2 (5 bases each). CDR3 size: 14 residues. V was cut by 4 bases and J by 3 bases, with 11 bases left in between. CDR1 and CDR2 from the germline V gene are SNHLY and FYNNEI.